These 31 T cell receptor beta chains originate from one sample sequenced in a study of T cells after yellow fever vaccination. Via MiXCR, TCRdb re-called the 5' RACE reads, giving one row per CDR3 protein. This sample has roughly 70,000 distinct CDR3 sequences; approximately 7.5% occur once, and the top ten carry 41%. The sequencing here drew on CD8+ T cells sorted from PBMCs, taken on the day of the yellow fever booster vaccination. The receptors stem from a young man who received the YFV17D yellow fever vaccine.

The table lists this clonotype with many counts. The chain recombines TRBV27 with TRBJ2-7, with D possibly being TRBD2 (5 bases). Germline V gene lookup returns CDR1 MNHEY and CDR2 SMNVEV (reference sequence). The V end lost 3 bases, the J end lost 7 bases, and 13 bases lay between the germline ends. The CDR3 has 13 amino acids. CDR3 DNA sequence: TGTGCCAGCAGTTTTGGAGCGGTCTGGGAGCAGTACTTC. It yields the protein CASSFGAVWEQYF.

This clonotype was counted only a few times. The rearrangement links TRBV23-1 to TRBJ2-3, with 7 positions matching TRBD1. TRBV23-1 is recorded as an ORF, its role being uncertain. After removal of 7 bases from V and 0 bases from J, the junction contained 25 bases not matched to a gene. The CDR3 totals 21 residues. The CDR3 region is CASNLRTSRDSRYHSTDTQYF. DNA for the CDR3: TGCGCCAGCAACCTCAGAACTAGTCGGGACAGCCGGTACCATAGCACAGATACGCAGTATTTT.

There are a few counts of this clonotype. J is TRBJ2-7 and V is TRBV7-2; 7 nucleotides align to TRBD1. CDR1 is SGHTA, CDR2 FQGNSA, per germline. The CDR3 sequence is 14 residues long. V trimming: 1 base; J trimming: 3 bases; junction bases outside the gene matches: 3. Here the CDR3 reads CASSLGDSHYEQYF. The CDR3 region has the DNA TGTGCCAGCAGCTTAGGGGACAGTCACTACGAGCAGTACTTC.

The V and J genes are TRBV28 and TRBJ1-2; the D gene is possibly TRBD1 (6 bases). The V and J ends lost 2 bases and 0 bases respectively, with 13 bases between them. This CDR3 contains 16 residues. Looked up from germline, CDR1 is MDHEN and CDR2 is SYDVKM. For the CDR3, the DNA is TGTGCCAGCAGTTTACCGACAGGACAGCCTAACTATGGCTACACCTTC. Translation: CASSLPTGQPNYGYTF.

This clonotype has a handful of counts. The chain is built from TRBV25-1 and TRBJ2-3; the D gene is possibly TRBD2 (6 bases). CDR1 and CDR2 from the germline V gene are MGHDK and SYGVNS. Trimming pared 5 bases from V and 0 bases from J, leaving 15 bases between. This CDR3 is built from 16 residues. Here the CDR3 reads CASSRGPSGSTDTQYF. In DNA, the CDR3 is TGTGCCAGCAGTCGAGGACCCAGCGGGAGCACAGATACGCAGTATTTT.

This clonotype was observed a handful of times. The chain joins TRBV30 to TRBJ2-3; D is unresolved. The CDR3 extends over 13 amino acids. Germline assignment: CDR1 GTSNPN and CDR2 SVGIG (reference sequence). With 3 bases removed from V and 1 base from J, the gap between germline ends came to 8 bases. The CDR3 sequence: CAWRGDGTDTQYF. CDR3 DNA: TGTGCCTGGAGAGGAGATGGCACAGATACGCAGTATTTT. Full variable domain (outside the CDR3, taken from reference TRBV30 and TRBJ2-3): SQTIHQWPATLVQPVGSPLSLECTVEGTSNPNLYWYRQAAGRGLQLLFYSVGIGQISSEVPQNLSASRPQDRQFILSSKKLLLSDSGFYLCAWRGDGTDTQYFGPGTRLTVL.

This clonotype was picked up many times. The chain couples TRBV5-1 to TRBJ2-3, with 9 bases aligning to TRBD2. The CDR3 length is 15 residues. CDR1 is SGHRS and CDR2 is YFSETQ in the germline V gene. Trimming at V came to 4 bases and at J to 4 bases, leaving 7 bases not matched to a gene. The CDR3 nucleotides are TGCGCCAGCAGCCGGGAGCGGGGGGAAGCAGATACGCAGTATTTT. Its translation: CASSRERGEADTQYF.

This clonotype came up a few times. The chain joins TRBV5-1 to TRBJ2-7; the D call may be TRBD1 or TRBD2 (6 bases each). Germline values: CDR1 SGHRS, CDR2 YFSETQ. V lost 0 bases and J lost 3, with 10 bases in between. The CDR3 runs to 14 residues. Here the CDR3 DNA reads TGCGCCAGCAGCTTGGAGGGGGGAAACTACGAGCAGTACTTC. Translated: CASSLEGGNYEQYF.

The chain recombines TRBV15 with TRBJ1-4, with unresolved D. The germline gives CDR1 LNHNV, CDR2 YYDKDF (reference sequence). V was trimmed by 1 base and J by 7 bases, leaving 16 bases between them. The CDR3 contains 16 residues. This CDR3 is CATSRAQEGIREKLFF. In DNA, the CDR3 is TGTGCCACCAGCAGAGCCCAGGAGGGTATACGTGAAAAACTGTTTTTT.

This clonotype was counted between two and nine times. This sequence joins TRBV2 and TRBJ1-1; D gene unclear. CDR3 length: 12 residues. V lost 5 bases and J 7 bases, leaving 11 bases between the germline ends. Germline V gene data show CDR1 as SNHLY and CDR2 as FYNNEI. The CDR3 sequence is CASSYTRDEAFF. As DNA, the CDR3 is TGTGCCAGCAGTTATACACGGGATGAAGCTTTCTTT. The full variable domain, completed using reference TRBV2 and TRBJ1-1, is EPEVTQTPSHQVTQMGQEVILRCVPISNHLYFYWYRQILGQKVEFLVSFYNNEISEKSEIFDDQFSVERPDGSNFTLKIRSTKLEDSAMYFCASSYTRDEAFFGQGTRLTVV.

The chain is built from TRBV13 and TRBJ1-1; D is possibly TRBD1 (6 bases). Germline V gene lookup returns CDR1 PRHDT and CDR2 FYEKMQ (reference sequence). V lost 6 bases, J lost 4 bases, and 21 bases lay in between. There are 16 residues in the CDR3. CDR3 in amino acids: CASSIGGGRGSTEAFF. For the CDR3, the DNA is TGTGCCAGCAGTATAGGGGGGGGCAGAGGAAGCACTGAAGCTTTCTTT. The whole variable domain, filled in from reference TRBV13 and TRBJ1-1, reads AAGVIQSPRHLIKEKRETATLKCYPIPRHDTVYWYQQGPGQDPQFLISFYEKMQSDKGSIPDRFSAQQFSDYHSELNMSSLELGDSALYFCASSIGGGRGSTEAFFGQGTRLTVV.

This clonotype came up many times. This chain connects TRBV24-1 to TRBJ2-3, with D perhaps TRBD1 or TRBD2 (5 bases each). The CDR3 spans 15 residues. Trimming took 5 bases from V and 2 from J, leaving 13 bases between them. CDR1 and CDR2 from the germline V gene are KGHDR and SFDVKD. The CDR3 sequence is CATSAGDGHTDTQYF. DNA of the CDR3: TGTGCCACCAGTGCTGGGGACGGCCACACAGATACGCAGTATTTT.

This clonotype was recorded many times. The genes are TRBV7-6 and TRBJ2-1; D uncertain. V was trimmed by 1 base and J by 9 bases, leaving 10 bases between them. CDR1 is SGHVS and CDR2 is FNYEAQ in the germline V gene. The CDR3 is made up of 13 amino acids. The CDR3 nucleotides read TGTGCCAGCAGCTTAGAACTGCGAAGTGAGCAGTTCTTC. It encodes CASSLELRSEQFF.

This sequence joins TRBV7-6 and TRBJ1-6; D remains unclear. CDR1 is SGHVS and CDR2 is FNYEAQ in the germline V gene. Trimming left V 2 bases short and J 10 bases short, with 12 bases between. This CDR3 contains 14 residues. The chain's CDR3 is CASSLWELFSPLHF. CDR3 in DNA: TGTGCCAGCAGCTTATGGGAATTGTTCTCACCCCTCCACTTT.

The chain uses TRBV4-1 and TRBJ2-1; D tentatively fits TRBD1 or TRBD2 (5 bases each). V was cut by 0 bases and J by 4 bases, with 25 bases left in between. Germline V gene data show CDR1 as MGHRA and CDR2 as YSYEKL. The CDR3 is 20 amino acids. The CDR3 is CASSQDRGLGAVRVYNEQFF. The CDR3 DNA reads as TGCGCCAGCAGCCAAGATCGGGGTCTAGGGGCAGTAAGGGTTTACAATGAGCAGTTCTTC.

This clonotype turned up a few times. Written as DNA, the CDR3 is TGTGCCAGCAGTTTGGCCCCCGACAGGGACCACGAGCAGTACTTC. As protein: CASSLAPDRDHEQYF. This rearrangement joins TRBV28 to TRBJ2-7; TRBD1 aligns across 7 bases. The ends lost 3 bases at V and 5 bases at J; junction bases unmatched: 10. The CDR3 is made up of 15 amino acids. Germline V gene sequence: CDR1 MDHEN, CDR2 SYDVKM.

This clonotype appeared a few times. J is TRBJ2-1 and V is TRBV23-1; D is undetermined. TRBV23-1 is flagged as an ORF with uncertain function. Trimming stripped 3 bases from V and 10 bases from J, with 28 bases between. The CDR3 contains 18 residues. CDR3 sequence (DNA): TGCGCCAGCAGTCACCCCCCCTATGGCAGTTTTCGACCGAGGGAGCAGTTCTTC. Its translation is CASSHPPYGSFRPREQFF.

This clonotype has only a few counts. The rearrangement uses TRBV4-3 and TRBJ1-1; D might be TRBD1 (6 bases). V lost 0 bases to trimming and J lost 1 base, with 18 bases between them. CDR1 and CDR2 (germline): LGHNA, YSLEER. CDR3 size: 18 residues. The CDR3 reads CASSQDNAFGGRNTEAFF. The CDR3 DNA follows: TGCGCCAGCAGCCAAGATAACGCATTCGGGGGGCGGAACACTGAAGCTTTCTTT.

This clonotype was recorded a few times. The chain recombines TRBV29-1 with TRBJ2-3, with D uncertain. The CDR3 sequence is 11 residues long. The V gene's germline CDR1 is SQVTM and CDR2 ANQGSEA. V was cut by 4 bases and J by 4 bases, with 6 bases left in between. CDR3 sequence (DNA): TGCAGCGTTGTCTGGCCAGATACGCAGTATTTT. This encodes CSVVWPDTQYF.

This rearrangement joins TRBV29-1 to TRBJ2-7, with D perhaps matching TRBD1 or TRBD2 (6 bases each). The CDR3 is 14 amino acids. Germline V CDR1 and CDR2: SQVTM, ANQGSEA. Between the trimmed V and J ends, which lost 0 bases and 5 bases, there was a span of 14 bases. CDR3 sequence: CSVEDRLGGHEQYF. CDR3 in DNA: TGCAGCGTTGAAGATCGATTGGGGGGCCACGAGCAGTACTTC.

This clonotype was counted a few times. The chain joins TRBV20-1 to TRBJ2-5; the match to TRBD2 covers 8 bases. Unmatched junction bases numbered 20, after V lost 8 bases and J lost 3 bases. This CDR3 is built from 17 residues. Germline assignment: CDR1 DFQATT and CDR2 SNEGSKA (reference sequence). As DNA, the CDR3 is TGCAGTCCCTGGATACCGGGACTAGGCTCGCCGGAAGAGACCCAGTACTTC. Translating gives CSPWIPGLGSPEETQYF.

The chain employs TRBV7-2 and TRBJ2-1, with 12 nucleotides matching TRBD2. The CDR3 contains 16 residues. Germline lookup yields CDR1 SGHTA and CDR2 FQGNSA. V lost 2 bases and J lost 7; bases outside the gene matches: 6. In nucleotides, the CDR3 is TGTGCCAGCAGCTTACTAGCGGGAGGGTCGAGGAATGAGCAGTTCTTC. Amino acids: CASSLLAGGSRNEQFF.

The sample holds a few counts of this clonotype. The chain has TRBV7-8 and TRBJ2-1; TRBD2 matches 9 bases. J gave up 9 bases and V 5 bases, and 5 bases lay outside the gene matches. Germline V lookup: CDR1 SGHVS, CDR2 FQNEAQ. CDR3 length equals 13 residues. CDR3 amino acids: CASSAGGGSEQFF. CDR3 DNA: TGTGCCAGCAGCGCGGGGGGGGGGAGTGAGCAGTTCTTC. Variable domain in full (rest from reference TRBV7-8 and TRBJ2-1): GAGVSQSPRYKVAKRGQDVALRCDPISGHVSLFWYQQALGQGPEFLTYFQNEAQLDKSGLPSDRFFAERPEGSVSTLKIQRTQQEDSAVYLCASSAGGGSEQFFGPGTRLTVL.

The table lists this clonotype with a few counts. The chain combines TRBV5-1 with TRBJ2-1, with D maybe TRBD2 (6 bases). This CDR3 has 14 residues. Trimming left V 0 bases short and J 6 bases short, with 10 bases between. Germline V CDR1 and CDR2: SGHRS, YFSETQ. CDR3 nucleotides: TGCGCCAGCAGCTTGGTGTCTAGCGTCAATGAGCAGTTCTTC. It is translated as CASSLVSSVNEQFF.

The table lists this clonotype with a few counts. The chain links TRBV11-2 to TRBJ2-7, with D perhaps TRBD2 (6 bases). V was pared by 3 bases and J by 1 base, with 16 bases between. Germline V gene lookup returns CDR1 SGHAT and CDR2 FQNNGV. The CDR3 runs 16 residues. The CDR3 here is CASSFPLGGTSYEQYF. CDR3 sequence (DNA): TGTGCCAGCAGCTTCCCCCTGGGGGGAACATCCTACGAGCAGTACTTC.

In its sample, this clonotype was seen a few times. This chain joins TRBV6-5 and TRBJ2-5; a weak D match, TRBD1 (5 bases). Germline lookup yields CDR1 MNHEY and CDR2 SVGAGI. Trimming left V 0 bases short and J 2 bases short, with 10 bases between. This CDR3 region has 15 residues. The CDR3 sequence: CASSYSSSGQETQYF. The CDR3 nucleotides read TGTGCCAGCAGTTACTCTTCGTCAGGGCAAGAGACCCAGTACTTC.

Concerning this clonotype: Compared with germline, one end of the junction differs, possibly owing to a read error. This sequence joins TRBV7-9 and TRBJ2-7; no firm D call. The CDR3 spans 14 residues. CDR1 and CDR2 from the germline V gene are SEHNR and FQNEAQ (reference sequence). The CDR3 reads CASSNMGYNYDQYF. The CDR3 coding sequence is TGTGCCAGCAGTAATATGGGATATAATTACGATCAGTACTTC.

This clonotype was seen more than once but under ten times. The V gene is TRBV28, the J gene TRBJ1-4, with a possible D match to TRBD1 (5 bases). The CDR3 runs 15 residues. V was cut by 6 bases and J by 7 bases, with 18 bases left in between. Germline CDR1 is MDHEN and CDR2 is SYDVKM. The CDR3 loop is CASSLSGALPEKLFF. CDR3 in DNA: TGTGCCAGCAGCCTGAGTGGGGCGCTTCCTGAAAAACTGTTTTTT.

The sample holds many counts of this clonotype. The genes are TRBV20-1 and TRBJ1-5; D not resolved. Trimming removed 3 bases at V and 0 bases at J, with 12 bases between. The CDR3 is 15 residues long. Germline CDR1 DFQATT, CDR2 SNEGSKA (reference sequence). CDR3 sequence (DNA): TGCAGTGCTAGCTTGGATCGCTATAGCAATCAGCCCCAGCATTTT. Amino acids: CSASLDRYSNQPQHF.

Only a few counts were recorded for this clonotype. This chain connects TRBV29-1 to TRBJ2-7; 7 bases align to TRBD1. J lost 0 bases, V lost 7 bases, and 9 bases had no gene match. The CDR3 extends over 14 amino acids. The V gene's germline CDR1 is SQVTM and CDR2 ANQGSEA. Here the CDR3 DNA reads TGCAGCGCAGACGTCGGGACAGACTCCTACGAGCAGTACTTC. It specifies CSADVGTDSYEQYF.

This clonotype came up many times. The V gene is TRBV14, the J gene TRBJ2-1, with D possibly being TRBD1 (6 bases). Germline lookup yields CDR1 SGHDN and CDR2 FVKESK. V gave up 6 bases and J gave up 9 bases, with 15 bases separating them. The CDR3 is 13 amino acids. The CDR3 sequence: CASSYTGPGEQFF. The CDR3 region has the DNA TGTGCCAGCAGTTATACAGGGCCGGGTGAGCAGTTCTTC.